These 23 T cell receptor beta chains originate from one sample sequenced in a study of blood T cell repertoires in COVID-19. The data were produced by immunoSEQ multiplex PCR, yet TCRdb's version contains in-frame clones alone and is incomplete. The sample has around 23,000 clones, roughly nine tenths seen once; the top ten hold less than 20%. The specimen was peripheral blood. The receptors derive from a human donor in a cohort sampled during active COVID-19.

This chain links TRBV5-6 with TRBJ2-2; 10 bases map to TRBD2. The junction had 10 bases not matched to a gene; V was cut back by 4 bases and J by 4 bases. From germline, CDR1 is SGHDT and CDR2 YYEEEE. The CDR3 runs to 17 residues. CDR3 in amino acids: CASSPFLAGVSTGELFF. For the CDR3, the DNA is TGTGCCAGCAGCCCCTTCCTAGCGGGAGTGAGCACCGGGGAGCTGTTTTTT.

The chain is built from TRBV3-1 (or the pseudogene TRBV3-2) and TRBJ2-5, with a tentative D call TRBD2 (5 bases). This CDR3 contains 13 residues. The germline V and J ends were trimmed by 4 bases and 4 bases, with 10 bases remaining between them. From germline, CDR1 is LGHDT and CDR2 YNNKEL (reference sequence). In nucleotides, the CDR3 is TGTGCCAGCAGCCCTAGCTTACGAGAGACCCAGTACTTC. It is translated as CASSPSLRETQYF.

This clone was counted a few times. The chain combines TRBV28 with TRBJ1-2; possibly TRBD1 for D (5 bases). V was shortened by 2 bases and J by 4 bases, with 5 bases between the two germline ends. The germline gives CDR1 MDHEN, CDR2 SYDVKM. The CDR3 is made up of 12 amino acids. The DNA of the CDR3 is TGTGCCAGCAGTTTAAGGGGCTATGGCTACACCTTC. This translates into CASSLRGYGYTF.

J is TRBJ2-1 and V is TRBV19; D may be TRBD2 (5 bases). Germline CDR1 LNHDA, CDR2 SQIVND (reference sequence). The V end lost 4 bases, the J end lost 4 bases, and 8 bases lay between the germline ends. This CDR3 is 13 amino acids long. As DNA, the CDR3 is TGTGCCAGTAGTAAACTAGTATACAATGAGCAGTTCTTC. Protein product: CASSKLVYNEQFF.

The chain links TRBV7-9 to TRBJ2-1, with 12 positions matching TRBD2. Looked up from germline, CDR1 is SEHNR and CDR2 is FQNEAQ (reference sequence). This CDR3 contains 16 residues. V shed 3 bases, J shed 7 bases, and the junction held 7 bases outside the gene matches. CDR3 sequence (DNA): TGTGCCAGCAGCTTCTTACTAGCGGGAGGAAATAATGAGCAGTTCTTC. Its translation is CASSFLLAGGNNEQFF.

The J gene is TRBJ2-2, the V gene TRBV28, with 7 bases aligning to TRBD2. J lost 1 base, V lost 7 bases, and 18 bases had no gene match. The CDR3 loop spans 19 amino acids. Germline lookup yields CDR1 MDHEN and CDR2 SYDVKM. CDR3 sequence reads: CASNRGLQGIRLNTGELFF. The CDR3, as DNA: TGTGCCAGCAACCGGGGACTACAAGGGATCAGGCTGAACACCGGGGAGCTGTTTTTT.

The V call is TRBV15, the J call TRBJ2-5; tentative D call: TRBD2 (6 bases). Germline CDR1 and CDR2: LNHNV and YYDKDF (reference sequence). The CDR3 totals 16 residues. V lost 3 bases to trimming and J lost 5 bases, with 19 bases between them. CDR3 residues: CATSRLVLAAAETQYF. CDR3 nucleotide sequence: TGTGCCACCAGCAGGTTAGTTTTAGCGGCAGCGGAGACCCAGTACTTC.

The J gene is TRBJ1-1, the V gene TRBV6-5, with unresolved D. There are 13 residues in the CDR3. The germline V and J ends were trimmed by 7 bases and 0 bases, with 9 bases remaining between them. Germline lookup yields CDR1 MNHEY and CDR2 SVGAGI. CDR3 sequence reads: CASIELLNTEAFF. As DNA, the CDR3 is TGTGCCAGCATCGAACTGCTGAACACTGAAGCTTTCTTT.

This chain's CDR3 is CASSLGTGINQPQHF. The CDR3 DNA is TGTGCCAGCAGCTTGGGGACAGGCATCAATCAGCCCCAGCATTTT. The J gene is TRBJ1-5, the V gene TRBV5-8; 7 bases agree with TRBD1. V lost 0 bases and J lost 3; bases outside the gene matches: 3. Germline assignment: CDR1 SGHTS and CDR2 YDEGEE. The CDR3 spans 15 residues.

This chain uses TRBV19 with TRBJ2-2; a possible D gene is TRBD2 (5 bases). CDR1 and CDR2 (germline): LNHDA, SQIVND (reference sequence). This CDR3 spans 17 amino acids. The V and J ends lost 5 bases and 0 bases respectively, with 16 bases between them. CDR3 loop: CASSHLPDLANTGELFF. In nucleotides, the CDR3 is TGTGCCAGTAGTCATCTCCCGGACTTAGCGAACACCGGGGAGCTGTTTTTT. The complete variable domain, with remaining parts taken from reference TRBV19 and TRBJ2-2, reads DGGITQSPKYLFRKEGQNVTLSCEQNLNHDAMYWYRQDPGQGLRLIYYSQIVNDFQKGDIAEGYSVSREKKESFPLTVTSAQKNPTAFYLCASSHLPDLANTGELFFGEGSRLTVL.

Only a few counts were recorded for this clone. The chain recombines TRBV25-1 with TRBJ2-2; 10 bases line up with TRBD2. CDR1 and CDR2 (germline): MGHDK, SYGVNS. Trimming removed 4 bases from V and 7 bases from J; junction bases left unmatched: 9. The CDR3 extends over 16 amino acids. The CDR3 DNA reads TGTGCCAGCAGTGGACAGCGGGAGGGGTCCCGCGGGGAGCTGTTTTTT. It codes for CASSGQREGSRGELFF.

This sequence joins TRBV12-3 or TRBV12-4 and TRBJ1-1; D is perhaps TRBD1 (5 bases). CDR3 length: 13 amino acids. V was trimmed by 3 bases and J by 5 bases, leaving 10 bases between them. CDR3 coding DNA: TGTGCCAGCAGTTTCGCGGGGGGGACTGAAGCTTTCTTT. Translating it yields CASSFAGGTEAFF.

This chain connects TRBV7-6 to TRBJ2-5, with 8 nucleotides matching TRBD1. The CDR3 has 15 residues. The V and J ends lost 5 bases and 5 bases, in that order; junction bases with no gene match: 10. Germline CDR1 and CDR2: SGHVS and FNYEAQ. The CDR3 loop is CASSPTGDQVETQYF. CDR3 bases: TGTGCCAGCAGCCCGACAGGGGACCAAGTCGAGACCCAGTACTTC.

The chain has TRBV12-5 and TRBJ1-5; TRBD1 aligns across 10 bases. The CDR3 consists of 16 residues. The germline CDR1 and CDR2 sequences are LGHNT and FRNRAP. The V segment lost 0 bases and the J segment 1 base; nucleotides outside the gene matches: 0. CDR3 nucleotides: TGTGCTAGTGGTTTGGTGGGACAGGGGAGCAATCAGCCCCAGCATTTT. It specifies CASGLVGQGSNQPQHF.

The rearrangement uses TRBV3-1 (or the pseudogene TRBV3-2) and TRBJ2-7; 7 nucleotides match TRBD2. The ends lost 6 bases at V and 7 bases at J; junction bases unmatched: 12. The CDR3 is 14 residues long. Germline CDR1 and CDR2: LGHDT and YNNKEL (reference sequence). The CDR3 DNA sequence: TGTGCCAGCAGTCGCTCCGGGGGGAGGAGTGAGCAGTACTTC. It codes for CASSRSGGRSEQYF.

The chain couples TRBV18 to TRBJ2-5; TRBD2 might be the D (5 bases). Germline CDR1 and CDR2: KGHSH and LQKENI. The CDR3 sequence is 14 residues long. V gave up 6 bases and J gave up 1 base, with 12 bases separating them. This CDR3 is CASSQGRTQETQYF. CDR3 nucleotide sequence: TGTGCCAGCTCCCAAGGGAGAACCCAAGAGACCCAGTACTTC.

This clone has just one count. The CDR3 DNA follows: TGTGCCAGCAGTGAAAAACTAGCGGGGGTAGAGACCCAGTACTTC. This translates into CASSEKLAGVETQYF. The chain recombines TRBV2 with TRBJ2-5, with 11 bases aligning to TRBD2. CDR1 and CDR2 from the germline V gene are SNHLY and FYNNEI. The CDR3 runs to 15 residues. The V and J ends lost 2 bases and 4 bases, in that order; junction bases with no gene match: 3. Supplemented by reference TRBV2 and TRBJ2-5, the full variable domain reads EPEVTQTPSHQVTQMGQEVILRCVPISNHLYFYWYRQILGQKVEFLVSFYNNEISEKSEIFDDQFSVERPDGSNFTLKIRSTKLEDSAMYFCASSEKLAGVETQYFGPGTRLLVL.

This clone was seen a handful of times. The chain employs TRBV3-1 (or the pseudogene TRBV3-2) and TRBJ1-3, with D maybe TRBD1 (5 bases). Germline CDR1 and CDR2: LGHDT and YNNKEL (reference sequence). The CDR3 consists of 18 residues. Between the trimmed V and J ends, which lost 1 base and 2 bases, there was a span of 18 bases. In nucleotides, the CDR3 is TGTGCCAGCAGCCAAGTCGGTCAGGGAAGAAGCACTGGAAACACCATATATTTT. It is translated as CASSQVGQGRSTGNTIYF.

The chain employs TRBV29-1 and TRBJ1-2, with 7 bases that match TRBD1. Trimming cost V 7 bases and J 2 bases; bases outside gene matches: 7. The CDR3 loop spans 13 amino acids. Looked up from germline, CDR1 is SQVTM and CDR2 is ANQGSEA. The CDR3: CSAGDRANYGYTF. CDR3 DNA sequence: TGCAGCGCCGGAGACAGGGCAAACTATGGCTACACCTTC.

The V gene is TRBV5-1, the J gene TRBJ2-3, with 7 positions matching TRBD2. Germline V gene data show CDR1 as SGHRS and CDR2 as YFSETQ. The CDR3 totals 16 residues. V shed 1 base, J shed 1 base, and the junction held 6 bases outside the gene matches. DNA for the CDR3: TGCGCCAGCAGCTTGAGCAGCGGGGTTGGCACAGATACGCAGTATTTT. Translation gives CASSLSSGVGTDTQYF.

This chain's CDR3 is CASSTEFNSPLHF. The CDR3 DNA reads TGTGCCAGCAGCACAGAGTTCAATTCACCCCTCCACTTT. This chain uses TRBV9 with TRBJ1-6; D uncertain. Trimming pared 4 bases from V and 7 bases from J, leaving 9 bases between. Germline lookup yields CDR1 SGDLS and CDR2 YYNGEE. The CDR3 length is 13 residues.

The chain uses TRBV2 and TRBJ1-6; TRBD1 is a possible D gene (6 bases). The CDR3 contains 16 residues. CDR1 SNHLY and CDR2 FYNNEI come from the germline V gene. With 7 bases removed from V and 7 bases from J, the gap between germline ends came to 20 bases. The CDR3 is CASTSWPGQGNSPLHF. The CDR3 DNA reads as TGTGCCAGCACCTCCTGGCCGGGACAAGGAAATTCACCCCTCCACTTT.

The chain is built from TRBV7-6 and TRBJ2-3; D is unclear. The CDR3 is 12 amino acids. Germline V CDR1 and CDR2: SGHVS, FNYEAQ. Between the trimmed V and J ends, which lost 5 bases and 6 bases, there was a span of 9 bases. The CDR3 sequence: CASSPSRDTQYF. The CDR3 nucleotides read TGTGCCAGCAGCCCGAGCCGGGATACGCAGTATTTT. The whole variable domain, remainder taken from reference TRBV7-6 and TRBJ2-3, is GAGVSQSPRYKVTKRGQDVALRCDPISGHVSLYWYRQALGQGPEFLTYFNYEAQQDKSGLPNDRFSAERPEGSISTLTIQRTEQRDSAMYRCASSPSRDTQYFGPGTRLTVL.